Listed below are T cell receptor beta chains from one sample, sequenced in a study of a mutant IDH1 vaccine in newly diagnosed glioma. Clones were sequenced by immunoSEQ multiplex PCR, and TCRdb holds only the in-frame ones, with some missing. Of about 61,000 clones listed, under 90% were seen once; the top ten hold around 6.5%. What these receptors recognize is not known. Sequenced here: PBMCs, sampled from a glioma patient whose treatment included an IDH1 peptide vaccine. The origin of the receptors is a man aged 50 to 60 with glioma. CDR3s include the opening cysteine and the closing phenylalanine or tryptophan. Each record gives: J gene, D gene, V gene, clone size, CDR3 DNA, CDR3 protein. A D gene is named only where the DNA matches it firmly. Some rows mark clone size as missing; the rest say once, few, many or name a class of expanded clone.

J: TRBJ2-3; D: TRBD1; V: TRBV10-2; size: -; DNA: TGCGCCAGCAGCGAACAGGGGAGCACAGATACGCAGTATTTT; CDR3: CASSEQGSTDTQYF
J: TRBJ2-5; D: -; V: TRBV9; size: -; DNA: TGTGCCAGCAGCGCGGACGGGCGGTCGGCGGAGACCCAGTACTTC; CDR3: CASSADGRSAETQYF
J: TRBJ2-2; D: -; V: TRBV9; size: -; DNA: TGTGCCAGCAGCGTCTCCGGGGGGAACACCGGGGAGCTGTTTTTT; CDR3: CASSVSGGNTGELFF
J: TRBJ2-1; D: -; V: TRBV14; size: -; DNA: TGTGCCAGCAGCATGCGCGGTGCATACAATGAGCAGTTCTTC; CDR3: CASSMRGAYNEQFF
J: TRBJ1-1; D: -; V: TRBV6-1; size: -; DNA: TGTGCCAGCAGCGACCCCGGTCAGTTCACTGAAGCTTTCTTT; CDR3: CASSDPGQFTEAFF
J: TRBJ2-7; D: -; V: TRBV5-6; size: -; DNA: TGTGCCAGCAGCTTGCGAGCCTACGAGCAGTACTTC; CDR3: CASSLRAYEQYF
J: TRBJ2-1; D: -; V: TRBV11-2; size: -; DNA: TGTGCCAGCAGCTTCACAGGGGAGGGTGAGCAGTTCTTC; CDR3: CASSFTGEGEQFF
J: TRBJ2-3; D: -; V: TRBV5-6; size: -; DNA: TGTGCCAGCAGCTTAGGCGTTGAAACAGGGTCTGGGACAGATACGCAGTATTTT; CDR3: CASSLGVETGSGTDTQYF
J: TRBJ2-3; D: -; V: TRBV5-1; size: once; DNA: TGCGCCAGCAGCTTAACAGGGTTAAGTACGCAGTATTTT; CDR3: CASSLTGLSTQYF
J: TRBJ1-2; D: -; V: TRBV7-9; size: -; DNA: TGTGCCAGCAGCTTCGATGGTGGCTATGGCTACACCTTC; CDR3: CASSFDGGYGYTF
J: TRBJ1-1; D: -; V: TRBV29-1; size: -; DNA: TGCAGCGTAAGATGGCTGAACACTGAAGCTTTCTTT; CDR3: CSVRWLNTEAFF